These 9 T cell receptor beta chains were sequenced from one sample in a study of T cells in Graves' hyperthyroidism and ophthalmopathy. The source material, RNA transcripts, was used to amplify TCR beta CDR3 regions. RT-PCR in the first round (using the HTBI primer set) targeted the TCR CDR3. Using its own MiXCR run on the multiplex PCR reads, TCRdb lists one record per CDR3 protein. The table shows hundreds of thousands of distinct CDR3 sequences, with about 15% occurring only once. The sample consisted of blood. These receptors were collected from a woman aged 18-30 years with Graves' ophthalmopathy.

This clonotype occurred once. The chain is built from TRBV28 and TRBJ1-4; D possibly corresponds to TRBD1 (5 bases). Germline values: CDR1 MDHEN, CDR2 SYDVKM. The ends were cut back, 6 bases at V and 8 bases at J, with 16 bases in the middle. The CDR3 runs to 14 residues. The CDR3 DNA reads as TGTGCCAGCAGGCAGGCCGGGGCTGGAGAAAAACTGTTTTTT. Protein product: CASRQAGAGEKLFF. Based on the CDR3 plus reference TRBV28 and TRBJ1-4, the full variable domain is DVKVTQSSRYLVKRTGEKVFLECVQDMDHENMFWYRQDPGLGLRLIYFSYDVKMKEKGDIPEGYSVSREKKERFSLILESASTNQTSMYLCASRQAGAGEKLFFGSGTQLSVL.

J is TRBJ2-2 and V is TRBV7-2; no firm D call. CDR1 and CDR2 (germline): SGHTA, FQGNSA. Trimming pared 1 base from V and 3 bases from J, leaving 9 bases between. The CDR3 extends over 15 amino acids. The CDR3: CASSLVSSYTGELFF. The CDR3 coding sequence is TGTGCCAGCAGCTTAGTTTCCTCGTACACCGGGGAGCTGTTTTTT.

This clonotype was observed many times. The J gene is TRBJ1-1, the V gene TRBV5-1, with D possibly matching TRBD1 (5 bases). Germline assignment: CDR1 SGHRS and CDR2 YFSETQ. The CDR3 spans 14 residues. The V end lost 7 bases, the J end lost 3 bases, and 16 bases lay between the germline ends. CDR3: CASCQGPAYTEAFF. The CDR3 region has the DNA TGCGCCAGCTGCCAGGGCCCCGCATACACTGAAGCTTTCTTT. Full variable domain (rest looked up from reference TRBV5-1 and TRBJ1-1): KAGVTQTPRYLIKTRGQQVTLSCSPISGHRSVSWYQQTPGQGLQFLFEYFSETQRNKGNFPGRFSGRQFSNSRSEMNVSTLELGDSALYLCASCQGPAYTEAFFGQGTRLTVV.

This clonotype was observed many times. This chain joins TRBV27 and TRBJ1-1, with D unresolved. Germline CDR1 is MNHEY and CDR2 is SMNVEV (reference sequence). The V end lost 5 bases, the J end lost 8 bases, and 12 bases lay between the germline ends. This CDR3 comprises 12 residues. For the CDR3, the DNA is TGTGCCAGCAGTACCCTGACATCCGAAGCTTTCTTT. This sequence encodes CASSTLTSEAFF.

The chain combines TRBV10-3 with TRBJ2-7; 9 bases line up with TRBD1. V was pared by 0 bases and J by 3 bases, with 6 bases of the junction left unmatched. CDR1 ENHRY and CDR2 SYGVKD come from the germline V gene. This CDR3 region has 16 residues. The CDR3 DNA follows: TGTGCCATCAGTGAGTCCTCTGGGACAGGGAACTACGAGCAGTACTTC. Its translation is CAISESSGTGNYEQYF.

The rearrangement uses TRBV9 and TRBJ2-7; 7 bases are a match to TRBD2. Germline V gives CDR1 SGDLS, CDR2 YYNGEE. The trim removed 4 bases at V and 6 bases at J, leaving 13 bases unmatched. The CDR3 runs to 15 residues. DNA for the CDR3: TGTGCCAGCAGCCGGGTGAGGATGGGGGAGGGCGAGCAGTACTTC. Residues: CASSRVRMGEGEQYF.

The rearrangement uses TRBV9 and TRBJ2-1; 9 bases align to TRBD2. This CDR3 comprises 16 residues. J gave up 6 bases and V 3 bases, and 10 bases lay outside the gene matches. CDR1 and CDR2 from the germline V gene are SGDLS and YYNGEE. The CDR3 nucleotides are TGTGCCAGCAGCGGGGGGTGGGCTAGCGGGACCAATGAGCAGTTCTTC. Protein product: CASSGGWASGTNEQFF.

This clonotype was observed at least ten times. This chain connects TRBV3-1 to TRBJ2-5; possibly TRBD2 for D (6 bases). The V end lost 6 bases, the J end lost 12 bases, and 14 bases lay between the germline ends. This CDR3 is 11 amino acids long. Looked up from germline, CDR1 is LGHDT and CDR2 is YNNKEL (reference sequence). CDR3: CASRRDLLEYF. As DNA, the CDR3 is TGTGCCAGCAGACGGGACTTATTGGAGTACTTC.

The CDR3, as DNA: TGTGCCAGCAGCTCCTACGGCCGGACAGAGTTTAATGAAAAACTGTTTTTT. Encoded protein: CASSSYGRTEFNEKLFF. V gene TRBV7-3 combines with J gene TRBJ1-4; a possible D gene is TRBD1 (6 bases). With 4 bases removed from V and 4 bases from J, the gap between germline ends came to 19 bases. Per the germline V gene, CDR1 is SGHTA and CDR2 is FQGTGA. The CDR3 length is 17 residues.